The following is a T cell receptor (beta chain) sequence with its context. No antigen is known for it. Qualities for individual bases were not recorded, and no much larger clone is one base off. The sample is drawn from a study of shared clonotypes between healthy human individuals (dated by TCRdb to the early 2020s). Context from the whole study: The cohort comprised two women and a few men aged 18 to 49 years. Different laboratories and diverse techniques were used to prepare libraries and sequence TCR repertoires, to increase sequencing depth and limit assay-specific biases. To estimate repertoire size and how much clonotype sharing occurs between individuals, the study deeply sequenced the blood TCR repertoires of five or six healthy adults. Leukapheresis yielded between about 0.85 and 9.5 billion PBMCs per donor. Per donor, three plates each were used for CD4 naive and CD4 memory, two for CD8 naive, and one for CD8 memory. Study-level results and caveats: Compared with non-shared clonotypes, the clonotypes found in all four sorted-subset donors had higher generation probabilities. Sampling was limited to blood, and TCR repertoires in tissue likely differ from TCR repertoires in blood. Based on pairwise subsampling, the degree of clonotype sharing among donors was expected to be affected by sequencing depth. The genetic and exposure-history diversity represented was limited by the small number of donors. Rarefaction of sorted-subset datasets indicated incomplete sequencing despite the large sequencing depth. When a handful of donors were compared, the shared fraction of clonotypes was around 5% for naive CD4, around 3.6% for naive CD8, more than 2% for memory CD4, and 0.4% for memory CD8. Estimated clonotype richness was generally larger for naive than for memory subsets.

Using the deep immunoSEQ assay, TCR CDR3 regions were amplified from genomic DNA by multiplex PCR. For each cell subset, the extracted genomic DNA was distributed evenly across all wells of several immunoSEQ 96-well plates, and each plate served as one replicate. For sorted subsets, approximately 210 ng genomic DNA, equal to some 30,000 T cell genomes, was loaded into each replicate PCR. Purified libraries were measured with a Qubit 3.0 fluorometer, size-checked on a Bioanalyzer 2100, and measured again with the KAPA Library Quantification kit. Every immunoSEQ 96-well plate was sequenced on a separate single-read 150-cycle Illumina NextSeq 550 flow cell. On the study's bioinformatics: Because the immunoSEQ output held only junctional sequences and lacked quality scores, the filtering could not match the filtering applied to full-length reads. To assign V/J genes and CDR3, sequences were annotated using PyIR, a Python wrapper for IgBLAST v1.9, with IMGT germline references. Reads were filtered out if the reads had weak V/J assignments (E-value above 1e-6), no CDR3, stop codons, out-of-frame junctions, or ambiguous translated residues. A V3J clonotype was defined by an identical inferred V gene, J gene, and CDR3 amino acid sequence. Percentage overlap between repertoires was calculated by dividing the number of shared unique clonotypes by the size of the smaller repertoire. Richness of each repertoire was evaluated using RTK rarefaction, the Chao1 estimator, and Recon v2.1 estimates of unobserved clonotypes. For all TCRbeta clonotypes obtained by the gDNA method from a handful of donors, generation probabilities were computed with OLGA. As stored in TCRdb, this immuneACCESS dataset retains in-frame rearrangements with V and J assigned. A fraction of the clones does not appear; measured against another copy, unresolved V genes explain less than half of the discrepancy, and the remainder lacks a known reason. V, J and clone size are taken as reported in that table, and D and trimming were inferred from the DNA itself. Across this sample there are approximately 1.1 million clones, with more than 75% seen only once. The top ten hold 0.4% to 0.55% of the sample.

V drops 2 bases and J drops 4 bases, leaving 15 bases in between. The CDR3 contains 17 residues, cysteine and phenylalanine counted. Of the read, only the CDR3 DNA is kept; its 51 bases are in frame from base 1. For CDR1 and CDR2, the germline V gene lists SGHAT and FQNNGV. Healthy HIV-negative adults with no recently reported acute infections or vaccinations were included as donors. All donors were Caucasian adults living in Nashville, Tennessee, USA. Magnetic negative selection was used to enrich CD4+ T cells, after which naive cells were positively selected on CD45RA and the negative fraction became the memory subset. Blood was obtained by leukapheresis, after which PBMCs were separated by Ficoll-Histopaque density gradient centrifugation and cryopreserved in liquid nitrogen vapor phase. Analytical flow cytometry was used to check the purity and quantity of each magnetically sorted T cell population. Genomic DNA was isolated from every sorted fraction and measured by UV absorbance on a Nanodrop 2000c.

The sequencing input was memory CD4+ T cells from PBMCs. What the cell subset or site label conveys for this sample: CD45RA-negative fraction. The chain is assembled from TRBV11-2 and TRBJ2-6, and perhaps TRBD2 as D gene, on 6 matching bases. The clonotype comes from a man younger than 35 in good health. Some clones in this sample may be carry-over from other donors' samples. The sequenced DNA is TGTGCCAGCAGCTTAAAATATTGGAGGGCCGGGGCCAACGTCCTGACTTTC. This codes for CASSLKYWRAGANVLTF.